This TCR beta chain was recovered during a study of shared clonotypes between healthy human individuals. Study in general: Each donor's CD8 memory used one plate, CD8 naive two, each CD4 subset three.

Among the donors, all were Caucasian adults who lived in Nashville, Tennessee. This CDR3 is 15 amino acids long. Germline V lookup: CDR1 SGHDN, CDR2 FVKESK. V was trimmed by 4 bases and J by 0 bases, leaving 10 bases between them. Profiled with immunoSEQ multiplex PCR; TCRdb holds only in-frame clones, not every one. The sample has roughly 1,500,000 clones; 98% are singletons. Sequenced sample: naive CD4+ T cells sorted from blood. The subset: CD45RA+ positively selected. This receptor was taken from a man under 40 in good health. The rearrangement uses TRBV14 and TRBJ2-1; no firm D call. The CDR3 sequence: CASSPLGSSYNEQFF. Here the CDR3 DNA reads TGTGCCAGCAGCCCCCTGGGAAGCTCCTACAATGAGCAGTTCTTC.